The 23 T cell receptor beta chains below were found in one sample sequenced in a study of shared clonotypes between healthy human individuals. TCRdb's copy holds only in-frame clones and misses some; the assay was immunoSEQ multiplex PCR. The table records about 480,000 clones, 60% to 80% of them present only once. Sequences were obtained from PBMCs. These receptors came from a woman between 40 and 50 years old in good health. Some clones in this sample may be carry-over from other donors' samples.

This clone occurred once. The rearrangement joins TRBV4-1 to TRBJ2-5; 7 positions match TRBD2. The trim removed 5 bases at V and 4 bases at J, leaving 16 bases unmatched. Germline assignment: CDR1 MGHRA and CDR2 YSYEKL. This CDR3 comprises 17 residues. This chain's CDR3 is CASSTPRRERGRETQYF. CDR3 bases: TGCGCCAGCAGCACACCCCGGCGGGAGCGGGGTAGAGAGACCCAGTACTTC.

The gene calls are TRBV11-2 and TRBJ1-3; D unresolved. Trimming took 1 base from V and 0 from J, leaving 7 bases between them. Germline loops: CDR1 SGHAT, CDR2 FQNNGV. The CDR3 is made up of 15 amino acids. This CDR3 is CASSLGPSSGNTIYF. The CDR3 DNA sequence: TGTGCCAGCAGCTTAGGACCCAGCTCTGGAAACACCATATATTTT. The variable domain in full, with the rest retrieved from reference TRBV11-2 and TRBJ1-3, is EAGVAQSPRYKIIEKRQSVAFWCNPISGHATLYWYQQILGQGPKLLIQFQNNGVVDDSQLPKDRFSAERLKGVDSTLKIQPAKLEDSAVYLCASSLGPSSGNTIYFGEGSWLTVV.

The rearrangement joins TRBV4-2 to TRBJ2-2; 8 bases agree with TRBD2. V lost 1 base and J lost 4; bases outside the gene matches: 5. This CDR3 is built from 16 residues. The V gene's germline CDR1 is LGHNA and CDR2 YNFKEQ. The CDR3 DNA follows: TGTGCCAGCAGCCAAGCCCCCGGGAGGGGCACCGGGGAGCTGTTTTTT. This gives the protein CASSQAPGRGTGELFF.

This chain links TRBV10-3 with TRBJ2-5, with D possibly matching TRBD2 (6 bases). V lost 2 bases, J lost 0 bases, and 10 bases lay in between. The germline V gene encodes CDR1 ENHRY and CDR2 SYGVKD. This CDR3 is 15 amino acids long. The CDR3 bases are TGTGCCATCAGTGAGGGCGGGGCGGACCAAGAGACCCAGTACTTC. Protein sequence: CAISEGGADQETQYF.

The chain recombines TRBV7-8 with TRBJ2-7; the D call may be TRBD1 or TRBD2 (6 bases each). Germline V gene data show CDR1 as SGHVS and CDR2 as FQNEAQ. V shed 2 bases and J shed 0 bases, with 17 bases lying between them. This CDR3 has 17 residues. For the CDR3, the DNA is TGTGCCAGCAGCTTAACTCGCGGGACAAGAAACTCCTACGAGCAGTACTTC. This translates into CASSLTRGTRNSYEQYF.

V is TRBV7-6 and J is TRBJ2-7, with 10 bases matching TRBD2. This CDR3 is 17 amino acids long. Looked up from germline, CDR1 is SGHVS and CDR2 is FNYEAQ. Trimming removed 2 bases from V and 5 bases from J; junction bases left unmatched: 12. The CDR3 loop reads CASSLMAGLAGVHEQYF. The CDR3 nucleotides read TGTGCCAGCAGCTTAATGGCGGGGCTAGCGGGAGTCCACGAGCAGTACTTC.

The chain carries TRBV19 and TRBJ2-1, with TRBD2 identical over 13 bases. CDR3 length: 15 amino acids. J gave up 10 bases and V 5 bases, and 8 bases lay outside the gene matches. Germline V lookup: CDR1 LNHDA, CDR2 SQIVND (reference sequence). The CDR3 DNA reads TGTGCCAGTAGTCCGGGACTAGCGGGACCCCTGGAGCAGTTCTTC. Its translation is CASSPGLAGPLEQFF.

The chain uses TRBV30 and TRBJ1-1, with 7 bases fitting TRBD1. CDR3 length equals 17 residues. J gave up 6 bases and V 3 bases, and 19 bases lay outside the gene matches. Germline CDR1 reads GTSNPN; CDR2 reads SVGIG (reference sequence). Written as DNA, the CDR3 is TGTGCCTGGAGACGAACAGGGGAGACTTGGCGTGGCTCTGAAGCTTTCTTT. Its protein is CAWRRTGETWRGSEAFF.

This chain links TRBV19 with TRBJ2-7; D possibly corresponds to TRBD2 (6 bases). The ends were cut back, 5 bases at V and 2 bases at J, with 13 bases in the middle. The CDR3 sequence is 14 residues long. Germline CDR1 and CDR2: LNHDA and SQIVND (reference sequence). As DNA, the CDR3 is TGTGCCAGTAGTGGGCTAGCGTATCCCTACGAGCAGTACTTC. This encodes CASSGLAYPYEQYF.

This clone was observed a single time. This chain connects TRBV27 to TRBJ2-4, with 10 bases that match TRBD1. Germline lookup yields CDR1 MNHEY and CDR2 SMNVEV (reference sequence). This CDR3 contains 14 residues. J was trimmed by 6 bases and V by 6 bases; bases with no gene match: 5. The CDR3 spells CASSYDRGRNIQYF. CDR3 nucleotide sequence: TGTGCCAGCAGCTACGACAGGGGGCGAAACATTCAGTACTTC.

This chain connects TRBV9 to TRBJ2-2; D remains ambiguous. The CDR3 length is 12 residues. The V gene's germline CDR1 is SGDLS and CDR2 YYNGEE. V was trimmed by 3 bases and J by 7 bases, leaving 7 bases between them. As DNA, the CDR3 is TGTGCCAGCAGCGAAAACGTCGGGGAGCTGTTTTTT. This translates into CASSENVGELFF.

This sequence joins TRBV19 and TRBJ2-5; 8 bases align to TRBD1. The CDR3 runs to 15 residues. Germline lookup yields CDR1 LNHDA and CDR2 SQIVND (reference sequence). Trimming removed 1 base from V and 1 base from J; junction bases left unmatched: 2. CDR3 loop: CASSIVQGGQETQYF. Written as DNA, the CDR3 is TGTGCCAGTAGTATAGTACAGGGGGGCCAAGAGACCCAGTACTTC.

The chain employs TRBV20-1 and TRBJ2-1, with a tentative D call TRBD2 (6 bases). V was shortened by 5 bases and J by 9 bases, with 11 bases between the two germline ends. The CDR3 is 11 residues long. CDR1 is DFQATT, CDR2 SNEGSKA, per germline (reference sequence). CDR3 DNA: TGCAGTGCTGACGGGCGGGGTGAGCAGTTCTTC. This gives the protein CSADGRGEQFF.

The CDR3 DNA follows: TGTGCCAGCAGCTCCTATGGCTCCCGCTACGAGCAGTACTTC. This gives the protein CASSSYGSRYEQYF. This chain connects TRBV7-2 to TRBJ2-7; D is unclear. Trimming stripped 4 bases from V and 3 bases from J, with 13 bases between. The CDR3 length is 14 residues. The germline V gene has CDR1 SGHTA and CDR2 FQGNSA.

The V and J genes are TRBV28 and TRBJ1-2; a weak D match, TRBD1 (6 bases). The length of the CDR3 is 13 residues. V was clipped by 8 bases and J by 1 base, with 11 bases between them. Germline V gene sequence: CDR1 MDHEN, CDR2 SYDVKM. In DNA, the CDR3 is TGTGCCAGCTTAGGGGGGGGTAACTATGGCTACACCTTC. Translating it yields CASLGGGNYGYTF.

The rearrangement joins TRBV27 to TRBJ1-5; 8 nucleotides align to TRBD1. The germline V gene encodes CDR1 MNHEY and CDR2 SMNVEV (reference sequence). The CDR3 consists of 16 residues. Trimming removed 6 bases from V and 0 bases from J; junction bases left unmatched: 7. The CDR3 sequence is CASSSGGGGSNQPQHF. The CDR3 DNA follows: TGTGCCAGCAGCTCAGGGGGCGGTGGTAGCAATCAGCCCCAGCATTTT.

In DNA, the CDR3 is TGTGCCAGCTCACCTTCGATCGCGGGGCAGGGCGACTATGGCTACACCTTC. Translated, it gives CASSPSIAGQGDYGYTF. The V gene is TRBV18, the J gene TRBJ1-2; weak D call: TRBD1 (5 bases). CDR3 length: 17 amino acids. Germline CDR1 KGHSH, CDR2 LQKENI. Between the trimmed V and J ends, which lost 3 bases and 3 bases, there was a span of 20 bases.

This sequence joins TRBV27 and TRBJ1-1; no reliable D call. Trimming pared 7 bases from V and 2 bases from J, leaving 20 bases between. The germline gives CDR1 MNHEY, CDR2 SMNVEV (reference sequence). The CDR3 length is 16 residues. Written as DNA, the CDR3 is TGTGCCAGCATCCCCCTCTCGGTATCTCCCAACACTGAAGCTTTCTTT. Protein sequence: CASIPLSVSPNTEAFF.

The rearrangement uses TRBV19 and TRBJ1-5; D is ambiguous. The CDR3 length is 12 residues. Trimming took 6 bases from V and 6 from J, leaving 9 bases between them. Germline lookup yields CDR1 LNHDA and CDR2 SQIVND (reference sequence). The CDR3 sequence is CASRRLGQPQHF. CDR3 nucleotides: TGTGCCAGTAGGAGGTTAGGTCAGCCCCAGCATTTT.

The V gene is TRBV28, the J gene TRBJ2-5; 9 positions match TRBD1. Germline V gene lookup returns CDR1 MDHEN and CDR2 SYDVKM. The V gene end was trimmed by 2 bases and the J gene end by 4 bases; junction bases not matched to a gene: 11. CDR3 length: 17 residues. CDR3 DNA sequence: TGTGCCAGCAGTTTAAAAAGTTGGTGGACAGGGGTAGAGACCCAGTACTTC. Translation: CASSLKSWWTGVETQYF.

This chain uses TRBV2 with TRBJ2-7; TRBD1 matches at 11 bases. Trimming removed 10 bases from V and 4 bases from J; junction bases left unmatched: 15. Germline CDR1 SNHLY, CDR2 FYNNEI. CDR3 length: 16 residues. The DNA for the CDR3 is TGTGCCACCGCAGGGACAGGGGGTTATGTCTCTTACGAGCAGTACTTC. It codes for CATAGTGGYVSYEQYF.

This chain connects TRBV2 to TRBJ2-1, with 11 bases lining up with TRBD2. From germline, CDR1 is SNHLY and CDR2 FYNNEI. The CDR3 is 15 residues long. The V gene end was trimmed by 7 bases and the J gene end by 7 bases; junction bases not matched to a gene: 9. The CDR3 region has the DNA TGTGCCAGCAAGAATAGCGGGAGGGCCGGGAATGAGCAGTTCTTC. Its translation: CASKNSGRAGNEQFF.

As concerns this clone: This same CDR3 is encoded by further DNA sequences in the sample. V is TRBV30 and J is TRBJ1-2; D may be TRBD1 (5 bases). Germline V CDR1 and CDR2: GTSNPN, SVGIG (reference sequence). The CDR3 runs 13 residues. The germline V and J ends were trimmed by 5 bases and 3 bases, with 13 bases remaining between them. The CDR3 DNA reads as TGTGCCTGGTCTCCGGGACTGGACTATGGCTACACCTTC. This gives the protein CAWSPGLDYGYTF. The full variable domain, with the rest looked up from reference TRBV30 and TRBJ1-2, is SQTIHQWPATLVQPVGSPLSLECTVEGTSNPNLYWYRQAAGRGLQLLFYSVGIGQISSEVPQNLSASRPQDRQFILSSKKLLLSDSGFYLCAWSPGLDYGYTFGSGTRLTVV.